Following are 20 T cell receptor delta chains from one sample sequenced in a study of gamma-delta chains in newborns, infants, children. TCRdb used CATT to re-call clones from the reads. This sample has roughly 3,100 delta-chain clones, with 0.25% to 0.35% found just once. Sequenced input: blood. The receptors stem from a child who was a newborn, infant or young child, either healthy, febrile or measles-vaccinated (not recorded which).

This clone was observed a handful of times. A far larger clone differs by one base, so this is likely a read error. This chain connects TRDV2 to TRDJ2; 10 nucleotides line up with TRDD3. The CDR3 contains 15 residues. Germline CDR1 is GEAIGNYY and CDR2 is EKD. The DNA of the CDR3 is TGTGCCTGTGGCACCCTACTGGGGGATACAGCACAACTCTTCTTT. Residues: CACGTLLGDTAQLFF.

On this clone: The TCRdb record carries a much larger clone's protein, which differs from this DNA's translation at residue 10; a read error is the likely cause, and the protein listed here is the DNA translation. J is TRDJ3 and V is TRDV2; 9 bases agree with TRDD3. Since TCRdb gives no J gene, matching the DNA to germline was used here to assign it. V trimming: 3 bases; J trimming: 0 bases; junction bases outside the gene matches: 11. The CDR3 loop spans 20 amino acids. CDR1 is GEAIGNYY and CDR2 is EKD in the germline V gene. In nucleotides, the CDR3 is TGTGCCTGTGACGCACGATGGGGGATAACAGGCTCCTGGGACACCCGACAGATGTTTTTC. Translating it yields CACDARWGITGSWDTRQMFF.

This clone was seen a few times. TCRdb's entry gives the protein of a much larger clone, which mismatches this DNA's translation at residues 3 and 10, likely from a read error; the protein reported here is translated from the DNA. This chain uses TRAV29/DV5 with TRDJ2; tentatively, D is TRDD3 (6 bases). The CDR3 has 16 amino acids. Germline V CDR1 and CDR2: NSMFDY, ISSIKDK. This chain's CDR3 is CATSEVGLGNTAQLFF. In DNA form, the CDR3 reads TGTGCAACAAGCGAGGTCGGGCTGGGGAATACAGCACAACTCTTCTTT.

Turning to this clone: This DNA's translation and the protein TCRdb lists, from a much larger clone, do not match at residues 5 and 8, likely due to a read error; the protein shown is translated from the DNA. The chain carries TRDV2 and TRDJ2; 8 bases fit TRDD3. Trimming at V came to 3 bases and at J to 0 bases, leaving 2 bases not matched to a gene. CDR3 length: 15 residues. Germline-derived CDR1 and CDR2 are GEAIGNYY and EKD. The CDR3 coding sequence is TGTGCCTGTGACGTACTGGGGGCTTTGACAGCACAACTCTTCTTT. The encoded protein is CACDVLGALTAQLFF.

Note on this clone: A much larger clone lies one base from this, so it may be a read error. The rearrangement uses TRDV2 and TRDJ3, with 11 bases matching TRDD3. Germline CDR1 is GEAIGNYY and CDR2 is EKD. The CDR3 length is 20 residues. CDR3 nucleotide sequence: TGTGCCTGTGACTCCCCAACTGGGGGATATTTCTCCTGGGACACCCGACAGGTGTTTTTC. This gives the protein CACDSPTGGYFSWDTRQVFF.

This clone has more than one count but fewer than ten. The TCRdb record carries a much larger clone's protein, which differs from this DNA's translation at residue 4; a read error is the likely cause, and the protein listed here is the DNA translation. V is TRDV2 and J is TRDJ3, with TRDD3 matching over 8 bases. The V gene end was trimmed by 5 bases and the J gene end by 0 bases; junction bases not matched to a gene: 17. The germline gives CDR1 GEAIGNYY, CDR2 EKD. This CDR3 comprises 21 residues. The CDR3 nucleotides read TGTGCCTGTGTATCCCTACTGGGGGCCCGAACCAGCTCCTGGGACACCCGACAGATGTTTTTC. Translating gives CACVSLLGARTSSWDTRQMFF.

Remarks on this clone: This probably arose from a read error, given a far larger clone one base away. Other DNA sequences in the sample encode the same CDR3. The gene calls are TRDV2 and TRDJ3, with D perhaps TRDD3 (6 bases). This CDR3 region has 17 residues. Germline CDR1 reads GEAIGNYY; CDR2 reads EKD. The CDR3, as DNA: TGTGCCTGTGACACCGAGGGGGAGAACTGGGACACCCGGCAGATGTTTTTC. It is translated as CACDTEGENWDTRQMFF.

Comment on this clone: This DNA translates differently at residue 8 from the TCRdb protein, which is that of a much larger clone; a read error is likely, and the protein shown is the DNA's own translation. The chain recombines TRDV2 with TRDJ3, with no clear D. Germline V CDR1 and CDR2: GEAIGNYY, EKD. This CDR3 has 16 amino acids. Trimming took off 0 bases at V and 3 bases at J, with 8 bases between the two ends. CDR3 loop: CACDTVGCWDTRQMFF. CDR3 sequence (DNA): TGTGCCTGTGACACCGTGGGTTGCTGGGACACCCGACAGATGTTTTTC.

This clone was observed at least ten times. A far bigger clonotype differs at one base, so this is likely a read error. This chain uses TRDV2 with TRDJ3, with TRDD3 matching over 9 bases. The CDR3 runs 17 residues. The germline gives CDR1 GEAIGNYY, CDR2 EKD. The trim removed 5 bases at V and 0 bases at J, leaving 4 bases unmatched. CDR3 protein: CACGYWGSSWDTRQMFF. CDR3 nucleotide sequence: TGTGCCTGTGGCTACTGGGGGAGCTCCTGGGACACCCGACAGATGTTTTTC.

Only a few counts were recorded for this clone. This DNA's translation differs at residue 16 from TCRdb's protein, which comes from a much larger clone; a read error is likely, and the protein shown is translated from the DNA. V gene TRDV2 combines with J gene TRDJ3; TRDD3 aligns across 11 bases. The CDR3 extends over 19 amino acids. Germline V gives CDR1 GEAIGNYY, CDR2 EKD. Written as DNA, the CDR3 is TGTGCCTGTGACACCGTACTGGGGGATAGCTCCTGGGACACCCGACTGATGTTTTTC. Translating it yields CACDTVLGDSSWDTRLMFF.

On this clone: This likely came from a read error, as a far larger clone is one base away. Other DNA sequences within the sample encode an identical CDR3. V usage is TRDV2 and J usage is TRDJ2; 8 bases are a match to TRDD3. The germline V gene encodes CDR1 GEAIGNYY and CDR2 EKD. This CDR3 has 14 residues. In nucleotides, the CDR3 is TGTGCCTGTGACACCTGGGGGATGACGGCACAACTCTTCTTT. Encoded protein: CACDTWGMTAQLFF.

This clone turned up a few times. For this DNA, TCRdb reports the protein of a much larger clone, which diverges at residue 7, most likely from a read error; the protein presented here is translated directly from the DNA. The chain links TRDV2 to TRDJ2, with D perhaps matching TRDD3 (5 bases). This CDR3 is built from 15 residues. The V and J ends lost 1 base and 2 bases respectively, with 10 bases between them. Germline CDR1 is GEAIGNYY and CDR2 is EKD. CDR3: CACDTGVYLTAQLFF. The CDR3 DNA reads as TGTGCCTGTGACACTGGGGTATACTTGACAGCACAACTCTTCTTT.

This clone occurred a few times. TCRdb records a much larger clone's protein for this DNA, with a difference at residue 18 that likely arises from a read error; the protein given is the translation of the DNA. J is TRDJ3 and V is TRDV2, with TRDD3 matching over 7 bases. The CDR3 is 20 amino acids. Per the germline V gene, CDR1 is GEAIGNYY and CDR2 is EKD. The DNA of the CDR3 is TGTGCCTGTGACACCGTATTAAGGGGATATAACACCTGGGACACCCGACAGACGTTTTTC. This codes for CACDTVLRGYNTWDTRQTFF.

As to this clone: This DNA's translation differs at residue 6 from TCRdb's protein, which comes from a much larger clone; a read error is likely, and the protein shown is translated from the DNA. The chain is built from TRDV2 and TRDJ3; 12 nucleotides align to TRDD3. The CDR3 contains 20 residues. Germline V gene lookup returns CDR1 GEAIGNYY and CDR2 EKD. V was clipped by 0 bases and J by 5 bases; unmatched bases: 10. The CDR3 is CACDTAVTGGYIRDTRQMFF. The DNA for the CDR3 is TGTGCCTGTGACACCGCGGTTACTGGGGGATACATCCGGGACACCCGACAGATGTTTTTC.

This clone was observed at least ten times. The chain joins TRDV1 to TRDJ3; possible D gene TRDD2, 7 bases. V gave up 5 bases and J gave up 5 bases, with 22 bases separating them. The germline gives CDR1 TSWWSYY, CDR2 QGS. The CDR3 runs to 19 residues. The CDR3 is CALGPVPSWGERDTRQMFF. The CDR3 DNA follows: TGTGCTCTTGGGCCAGTTCCTTCCTGGGGAGAGCGGGACACCCGACAGATGTTTTTC.

Comments on this clone: A single base separates this from a much larger clone, so it may be a read error. The genes are TRDV2 and TRDJ3, with TRDD3 matching 8 bases. Per germline, CDR1 GEAIGNYY and CDR2 EKD. The CDR3 has 19 amino acids. With V trimmed by 5 bases and J by 0 bases, 11 bases remained unmatched. The CDR3 protein is CACGKVLGGSSWDTRQMFF. The CDR3, as DNA: TGTGCCTGTGGCAAAGTACTGGGGGGGAGCTCCTGGGACACCCGACAGATGTTTTTC.

This clone was found a few times. The protein TCRdb gives is from a much larger clone and does not agree with this DNA's translation at residue 12, likely a read error; the protein shown here comes from the DNA. This chain uses TRDV2 with TRDJ3; D call uncertain. CDR3 length equals 19 residues. Per germline, CDR1 GEAIGNYY and CDR2 EKD. CDR3 in DNA: TGTGCCTGTGACACCTGGGCCGTTCCATCCTCCAGGGACACCCGACAGATGTTTTTC. Amino acid sequence: CACDTWAVPSSRDTRQMFF.

As regards this clone: The protein that TCRdb holds for this DNA derives from a much larger clone and differs from the translated DNA at residue 10, which likely indicates a read error; the protein shown here is translated from the DNA. The chain is built from TRDV2 and TRDJ1, with 10 bases identical to TRDD3. This CDR3 has 13 amino acids. Germline loops: CDR1 GEAIGNYY, CDR2 EKD. The CDR3 DNA reads TGTGCCTGTGACACCGGGGGATACGATACACTCATCTTT. Amino acid sequence: CACDTGGYDTLIF.

On this clone itself: A far bigger clonotype differs at one base, so this is likely a read error. J is TRDJ1 and V is TRDV1, with 11 bases lining up with TRDD3. The CDR3 is 24 residues long. The V gene end was trimmed by 5 bases and the J gene end by 0 bases; junction bases not matched to a gene: 29. Per the germline V gene, CDR1 is TSWWSYY and CDR2 is QGS. Here the CDR3 DNA reads TGTGCTCTTGGGACAAGGAGGGTGTCTGATCAGTTGGGGGATACGCGCCAGTACACCGATAAACTCATCTTT. It is translated as CALGTRRVSDQLGDTRQYTDKLIF.

This clone was seen more than once but under ten times. A read error likely explains this, since a far larger clone differs by one base. At the DNA level, this CDR3 is encoded by other sequences in the same sample as well. V is TRDV2 and J is TRDJ3, with 8 bases lining up with TRDD3. Germline V lookup: CDR1 GEAIGNYY, CDR2 EKD. The CDR3 contains 18 residues. The CDR3 nucleotides read TGTGCCTGTGACACCGTACTGGGGGGCTCCTGGGACACTCGACAGATGTTTTTC. Translation: CACDTVLGGSWDTRQMFF.